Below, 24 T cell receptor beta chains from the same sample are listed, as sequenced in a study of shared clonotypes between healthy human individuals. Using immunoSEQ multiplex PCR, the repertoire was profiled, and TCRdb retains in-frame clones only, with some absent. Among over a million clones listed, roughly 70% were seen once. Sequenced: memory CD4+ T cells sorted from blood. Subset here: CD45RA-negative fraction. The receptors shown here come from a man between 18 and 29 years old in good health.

DNA of the CDR3: TGTGCCAGCAGCTTAGCGCTCGCGGGGGGCGAGCAGTACTTC. Translation gives CASSLALAGGEQYF. The rearrangement uses TRBV7-8 and TRBJ2-7; 8 positions match TRBD2. The CDR3 has 14 residues. J gave up 6 bases and V 0 bases, and 4 bases lay outside the gene matches. The germline V gene encodes CDR1 SGHVS and CDR2 FQNEAQ.

CDR3 sequence reads: CASSHGQAQFF. CDR3 in DNA: TGTGCCAGCAGCCACGGACAGGCACAGTTCTTC. The rearrangement uses TRBV7-2 and TRBJ2-1, with TRBD1 matching over 7 bases. V was pared by 5 bases and J by 13 bases, with 5 bases of the junction left unmatched. The CDR3 spans 11 residues. Germline assignment: CDR1 SGHTA and CDR2 FQGNSA.

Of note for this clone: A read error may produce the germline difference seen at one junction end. The CDR3 DNA reads as TGTGCTAGCAGCTTAGCGCAGGGGCGAGGGGAGCTGTTTTTT. Amino acid sequence: CASSLAQGRGELFF. This chain connects TRBV7-7 to TRBJ2-2; weak D call: TRBD1 (6 bases). The germline V gene has CDR1 SSHAT and CDR2 FNYEAQ (reference sequence). CDR3 length equals 14 residues.

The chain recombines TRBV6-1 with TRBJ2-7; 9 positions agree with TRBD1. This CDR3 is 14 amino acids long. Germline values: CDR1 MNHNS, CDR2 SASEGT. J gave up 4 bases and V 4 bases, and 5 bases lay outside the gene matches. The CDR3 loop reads CASSAIGQGYEQYF. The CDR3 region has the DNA TGTGCCAGCAGTGCCATCGGACAGGGGTACGAGCAGTACTTC.

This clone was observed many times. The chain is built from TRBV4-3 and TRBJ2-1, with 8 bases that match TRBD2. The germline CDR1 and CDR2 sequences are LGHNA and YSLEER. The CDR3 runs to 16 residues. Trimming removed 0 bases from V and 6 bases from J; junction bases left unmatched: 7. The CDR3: CASSQDPGLGGNEQFF. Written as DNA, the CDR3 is TGCGCCAGCAGCCAAGATCCGGGACTAGGGGGCAATGAGCAGTTCTTC.

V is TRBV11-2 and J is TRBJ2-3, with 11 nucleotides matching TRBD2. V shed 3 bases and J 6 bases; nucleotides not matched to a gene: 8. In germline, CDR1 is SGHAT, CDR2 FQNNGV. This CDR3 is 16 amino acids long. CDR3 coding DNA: TGTGCCAGCAGCTTTCTAGCGGGGGGCGTAGGGGATACGCAGTATTTT. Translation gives CASSFLAGGVGDTQYF.

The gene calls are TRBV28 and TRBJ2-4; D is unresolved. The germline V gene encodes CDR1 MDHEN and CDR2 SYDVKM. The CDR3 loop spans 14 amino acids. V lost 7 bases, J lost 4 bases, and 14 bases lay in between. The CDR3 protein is CASNSPETKNIQYF. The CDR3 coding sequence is TGTGCCAGCAACTCTCCGGAGACTAAAAACATTCAGTACTTC.

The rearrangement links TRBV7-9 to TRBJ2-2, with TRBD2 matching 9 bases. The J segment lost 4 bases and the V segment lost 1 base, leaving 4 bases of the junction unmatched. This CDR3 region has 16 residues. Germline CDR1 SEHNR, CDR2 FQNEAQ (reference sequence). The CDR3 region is CASSLGLAEPTGELFF. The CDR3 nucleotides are TGTGCCAGCAGCTTAGGACTAGCGGAACCCACCGGGGAGCTGTTTTTT.

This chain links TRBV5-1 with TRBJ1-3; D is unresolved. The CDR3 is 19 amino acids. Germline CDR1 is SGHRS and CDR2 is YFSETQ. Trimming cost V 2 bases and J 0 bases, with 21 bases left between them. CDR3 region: CASSFHPLDGTLSGNTIYF. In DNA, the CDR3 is TGCGCCAGCAGCTTTCATCCCCTGGACGGAACGCTCTCTGGAAACACCATATATTTT.

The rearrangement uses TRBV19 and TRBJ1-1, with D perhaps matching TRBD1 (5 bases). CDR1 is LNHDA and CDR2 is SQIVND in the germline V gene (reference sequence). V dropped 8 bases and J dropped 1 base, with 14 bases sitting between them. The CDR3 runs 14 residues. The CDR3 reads CASPGGGTNTEAFF. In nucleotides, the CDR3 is TGTGCCAGTCCTGGGGGTGGGACGAACACTGAAGCTTTCTTT.

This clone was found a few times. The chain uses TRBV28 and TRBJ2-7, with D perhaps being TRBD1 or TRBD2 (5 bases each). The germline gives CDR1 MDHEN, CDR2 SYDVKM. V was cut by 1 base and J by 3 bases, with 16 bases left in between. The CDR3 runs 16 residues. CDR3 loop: CASSLSSRGVGYEQYF. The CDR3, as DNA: TGTGCCAGCAGTTTATCCTCCCGGGGCGTCGGCTACGAGCAGTACTTC.

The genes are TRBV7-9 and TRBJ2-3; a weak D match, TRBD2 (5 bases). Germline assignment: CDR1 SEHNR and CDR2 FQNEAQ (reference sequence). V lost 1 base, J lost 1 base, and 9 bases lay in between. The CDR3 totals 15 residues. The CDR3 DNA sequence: TGTGCCAGCAGCTTAGGAGGGATCGGCACAGATACGCAGTATTTT. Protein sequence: CASSLGGIGTDTQYF.

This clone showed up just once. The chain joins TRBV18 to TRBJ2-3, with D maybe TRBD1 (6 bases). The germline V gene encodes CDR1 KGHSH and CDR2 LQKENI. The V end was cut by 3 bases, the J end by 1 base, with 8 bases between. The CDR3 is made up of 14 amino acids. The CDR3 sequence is CASSPEGGTDTQYF. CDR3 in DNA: TGTGCCAGCTCACCCGAGGGGGGCACAGATACGCAGTATTTT.

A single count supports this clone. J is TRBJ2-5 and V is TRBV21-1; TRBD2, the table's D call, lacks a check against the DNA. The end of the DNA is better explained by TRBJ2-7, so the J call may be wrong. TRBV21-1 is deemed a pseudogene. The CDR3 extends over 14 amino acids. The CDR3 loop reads CASPRRGAGYEQYF. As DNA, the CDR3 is TGTGCCAGCCCCAGGCGGGGTGCGGGTTACGAGCAGTACTTC.

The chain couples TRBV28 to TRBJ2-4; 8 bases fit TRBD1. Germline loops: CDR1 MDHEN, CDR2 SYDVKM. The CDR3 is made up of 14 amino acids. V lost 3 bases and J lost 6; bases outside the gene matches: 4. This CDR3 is CASSFRTGLNIQYF. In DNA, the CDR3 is TGTGCCAGCAGTTTCAGGACAGGGCTAAACATTCAGTACTTC.

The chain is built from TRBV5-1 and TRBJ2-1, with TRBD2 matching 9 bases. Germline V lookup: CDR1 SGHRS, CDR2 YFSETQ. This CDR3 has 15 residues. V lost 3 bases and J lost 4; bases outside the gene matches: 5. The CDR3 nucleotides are TGCGCCAGCAGCTCACTAGCGGGCCGATACAATGAGCAGTTCTTC. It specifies CASSSLAGRYNEQFF.

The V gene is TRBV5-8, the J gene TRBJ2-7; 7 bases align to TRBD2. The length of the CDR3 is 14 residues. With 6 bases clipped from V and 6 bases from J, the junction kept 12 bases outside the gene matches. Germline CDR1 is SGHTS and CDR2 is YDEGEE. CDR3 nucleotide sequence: TGTGCCAGCACCCTTCGGGGGGATGTATCCGAGCAGTACTTC. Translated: CASTLRGDVSEQYF.

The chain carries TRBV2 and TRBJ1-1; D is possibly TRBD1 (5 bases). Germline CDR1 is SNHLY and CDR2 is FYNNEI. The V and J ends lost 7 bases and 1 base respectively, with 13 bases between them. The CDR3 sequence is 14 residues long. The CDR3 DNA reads TGTGCCAGCACCACACGCGGGGGGAACACTGAAGCTTTCTTT. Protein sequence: CASTTRGGNTEAFF. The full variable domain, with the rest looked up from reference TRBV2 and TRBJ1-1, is EPEVTQTPSHQVTQMGQEVILRCVPISNHLYFYWYRQILGQKVEFLVSFYNNEISEKSEIFDDQFSVERPDGSNFTLKIRSTKLEDSAMYFCASTTRGGNTEAFFGQGTRLTVV.

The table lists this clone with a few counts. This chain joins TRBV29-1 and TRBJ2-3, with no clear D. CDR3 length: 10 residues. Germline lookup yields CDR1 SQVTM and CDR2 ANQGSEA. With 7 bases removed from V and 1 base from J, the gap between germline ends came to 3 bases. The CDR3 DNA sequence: TGCAGCGCGGGCACAGATACGCAGTATTTT. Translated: CSAGTDTQYF.

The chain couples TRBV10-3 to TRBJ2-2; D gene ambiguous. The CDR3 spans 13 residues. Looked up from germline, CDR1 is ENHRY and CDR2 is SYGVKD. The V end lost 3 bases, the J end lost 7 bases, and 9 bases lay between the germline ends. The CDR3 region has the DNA TGTGCCATCAGTGACCATGCAGACGGGGAGCTGTTTTTT. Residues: CAISDHADGELFF.

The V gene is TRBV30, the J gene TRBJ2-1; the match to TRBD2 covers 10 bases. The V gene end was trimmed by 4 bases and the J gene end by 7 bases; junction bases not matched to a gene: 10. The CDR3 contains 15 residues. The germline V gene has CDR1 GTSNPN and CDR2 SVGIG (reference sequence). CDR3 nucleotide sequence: TGTGCCTGGACCAAGCGGCTAGCGGGAGCGAATGAGCAGTTCTTC. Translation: CAWTKRLAGANEQFF.

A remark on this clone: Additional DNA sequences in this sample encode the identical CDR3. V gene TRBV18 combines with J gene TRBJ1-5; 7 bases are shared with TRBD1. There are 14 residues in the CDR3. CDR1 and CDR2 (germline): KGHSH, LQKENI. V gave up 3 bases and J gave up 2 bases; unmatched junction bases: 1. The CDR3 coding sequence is TGTGCCAGCTCACCCGGGACAGGCAATCAGCCCCAGCATTTT. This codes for CASSPGTGNQPQHF.

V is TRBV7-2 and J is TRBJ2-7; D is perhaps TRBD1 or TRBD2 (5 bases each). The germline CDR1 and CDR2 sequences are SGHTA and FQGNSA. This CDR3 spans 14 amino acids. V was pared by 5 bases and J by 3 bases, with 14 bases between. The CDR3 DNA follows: TGTGCCAGCAGCCCCGGGGACCGCGGCTACGAGCAGTACTTC. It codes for CASSPGDRGYEQYF. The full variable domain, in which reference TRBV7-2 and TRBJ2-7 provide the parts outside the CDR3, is GAGVSQSPSNKVTEKGKDVELRCDPISGHTALYWYRQSLGQGLEFLIYFQGNSAPDKSGLPSDRFSAERTGGSVSTLTIQRTQQEDSAVYLCASSPGDRGYEQYFGPGTRLTVT.

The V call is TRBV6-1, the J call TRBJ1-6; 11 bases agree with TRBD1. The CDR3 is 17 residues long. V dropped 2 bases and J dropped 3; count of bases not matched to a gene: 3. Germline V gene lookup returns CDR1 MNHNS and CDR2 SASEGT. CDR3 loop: CASSESGTGGYNSPLHF. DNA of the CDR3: TGTGCCAGCAGTGAATCTGGGACAGGGGGCTATAATTCACCCCTCCACTTT.